Listed here are 2 T cell receptor beta chains from one sample, sequenced in a study of blood T cell repertoires in COVID-19. TCRdb's copy holds only in-frame clones and misses some; the assay was immunoSEQ multiplex PCR. Of about 130,000 clones listed, more than 75% were seen once; the top ten hold roughly 2.5%. The sequencing sample was made of peripheral blood. The receptors were sampled from a man between 45 and 60 years old with active COVID-19.

The genes are TRBV6-5 and TRBJ2-7; 8 positions agree with TRBD1. Germline assignment: CDR1 MNHEY and CDR2 SVGAGI. The CDR3 extends over 16 amino acids. V was clipped by 1 base and J by 4 bases; unmatched bases: 9. The CDR3 here is CASSYLSGGLRYEQYF. CDR3 nucleotides: TGTGCCAGCAGTTACTTGTCAGGGGGCTTAAGGTACGAGCAGTACTTC.

The chain uses TRBV6-5 and TRBJ2-3; TRBD2 aligns across 8 bases. The CDR3 sequence is 15 residues long. V shed 10 bases and J 3 bases; nucleotides not matched to a gene: 12. CDR1 MNHEY and CDR2 SVGAGI come from the germline V gene. DNA for the CDR3: TGTGCCACAGGAAGGGCGGGGGGCCCTACAGATACGCAGTATTTT. Residues: CATGRAGGPTDTQYF.